This TCR beta chain is drawn from a study of tumor-infiltrating lymphocytes in primary liver carcinoma. This clonotype was recorded many times. Joint extraction of RNA and DNA used roughly 19-33 mg of bulk tissue that was unsorted. Reverse transcription of roughly 470 ng total RNA with a constant-region primer produced TCR beta cDNA. Slightly modified ARM-PCR with three nested multiplex PCR rounds yielded TCR beta libraries. Rounds one and two of PCR, each of roughly 11 cycles, were primed with TRBV1-TRBV30 forward primers and a C-beta reverse primer. From the multiplex PCR reads, TCRdb called clonotypes with MiXCR, one entry per CDR3 protein. The sample gives over 100,000 distinct CDR3 sequences, 65% to 75% of which show up once; 7.5% to 10% is in the top ten. Trimming removed 0 bases at V and 7 bases at J, with 2 bases between. Per the germline V gene, CDR1 is SGHKS and CDR2 is YYEKEE (reference sequence). This CDR3 has 12 residues.

The chain couples TRBV5-5 to TRBJ1-6; D is uncertain. The sequence was obtained from a woman aged 60-75 years with primary liver carcinoma and hepatitis B virus infection. Sequenced input: tumor-adjacent normal liver tissue. The DNA of the CDR3 is TGTGCCAGCAGCTTGGTGAATTCACCCCTCCACTTT. Encoded protein: CASSLVNSPLHF. The variable domain in full, with the rest retrieved from reference TRBV5-5 and TRBJ1-6, is DAGVTQSPTHLIKTRGQQVTLRCSPISGHKSVSWYQQVLGQGPQFIFQYYEKEERGRGNFPDRFSARQFPNYSSELNVNALLLGDSALYLCASSLVNSPLHFGNGTRLTVT.